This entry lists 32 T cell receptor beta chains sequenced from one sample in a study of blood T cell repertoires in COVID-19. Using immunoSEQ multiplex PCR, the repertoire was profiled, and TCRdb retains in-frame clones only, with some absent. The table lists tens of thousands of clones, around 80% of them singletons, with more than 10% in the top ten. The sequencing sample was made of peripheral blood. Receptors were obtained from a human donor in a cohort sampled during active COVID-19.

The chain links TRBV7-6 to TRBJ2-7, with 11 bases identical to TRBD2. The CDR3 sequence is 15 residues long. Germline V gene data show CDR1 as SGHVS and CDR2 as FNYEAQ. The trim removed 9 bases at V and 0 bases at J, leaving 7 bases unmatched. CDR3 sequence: CASLPTSGTSYEQYF. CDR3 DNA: TGTGCCAGTCTACCGACTAGCGGGACCTCCTACGAGCAGTACTTC. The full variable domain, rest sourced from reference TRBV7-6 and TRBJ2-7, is GAGVSQSPRYKVTKRGQDVALRCDPISGHVSLYWYRQALGQGPEFLTYFNYEAQQDKSGLPNDRFSAERPEGSISTLTIQRTEQRDSAMYRCASLPTSGTSYEQYFGPGTRLTVT.

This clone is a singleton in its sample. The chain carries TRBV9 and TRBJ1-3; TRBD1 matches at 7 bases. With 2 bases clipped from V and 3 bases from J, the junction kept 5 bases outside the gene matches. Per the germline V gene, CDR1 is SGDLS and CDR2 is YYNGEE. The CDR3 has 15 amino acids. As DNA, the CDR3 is TGTGCCAGCAGCGTGGGACAGATGTTTGGAAACACCATATATTTT. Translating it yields CASSVGQMFGNTIYF.

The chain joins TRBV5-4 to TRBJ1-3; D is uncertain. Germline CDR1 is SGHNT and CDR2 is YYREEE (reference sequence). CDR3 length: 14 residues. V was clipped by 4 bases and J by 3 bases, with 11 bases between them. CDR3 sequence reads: CASSLSGIGNTIYF. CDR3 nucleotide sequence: TGTGCCAGCAGCCTATCCGGGATTGGAAACACCATATATTTT.

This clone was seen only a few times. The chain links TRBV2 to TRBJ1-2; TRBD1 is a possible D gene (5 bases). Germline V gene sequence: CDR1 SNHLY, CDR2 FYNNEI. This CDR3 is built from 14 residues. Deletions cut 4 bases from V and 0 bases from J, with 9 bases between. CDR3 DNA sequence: TGTGCCAGCAGTGGAACGACAGCTAACTATGGCTACACCTTC. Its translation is CASSGTTANYGYTF.

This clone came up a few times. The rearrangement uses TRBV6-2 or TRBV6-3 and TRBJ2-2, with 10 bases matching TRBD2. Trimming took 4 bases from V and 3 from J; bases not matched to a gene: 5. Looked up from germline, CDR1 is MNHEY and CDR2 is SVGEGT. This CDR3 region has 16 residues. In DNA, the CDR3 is TGTGCCAGCAGTTGGCGGCTAGCGGGGGACACCGGGGAGCTGTTTTTT. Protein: CASSWRLAGDTGELFF.

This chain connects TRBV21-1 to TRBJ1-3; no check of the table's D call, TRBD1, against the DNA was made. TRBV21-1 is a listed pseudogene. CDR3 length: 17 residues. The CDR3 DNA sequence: TGTGCCAGCAGCAGAAACCCGGGACATAGGTCCGGAAACACCATATATTTT. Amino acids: CASSRNPGHRSGNTIYF.

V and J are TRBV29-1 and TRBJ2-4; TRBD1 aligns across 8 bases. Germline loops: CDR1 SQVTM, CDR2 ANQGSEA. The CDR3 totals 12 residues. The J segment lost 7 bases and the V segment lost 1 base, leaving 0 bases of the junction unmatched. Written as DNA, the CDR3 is TGCAGCGTTGAAGGACAGGGGAACATTCAGTACTTC. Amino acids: CSVEGQGNIQYF.

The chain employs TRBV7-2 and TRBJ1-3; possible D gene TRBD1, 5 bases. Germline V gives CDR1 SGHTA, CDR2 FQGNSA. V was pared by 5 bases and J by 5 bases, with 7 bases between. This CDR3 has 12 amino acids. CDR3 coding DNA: TGTGCCAGCAGCGCGGACAGAAACACCATATATTTT. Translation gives CASSADRNTIYF.

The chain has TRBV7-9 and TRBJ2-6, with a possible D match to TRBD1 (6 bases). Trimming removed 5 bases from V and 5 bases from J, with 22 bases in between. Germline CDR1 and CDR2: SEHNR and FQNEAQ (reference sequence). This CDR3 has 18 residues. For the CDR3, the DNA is TGTGCCAGCAGCCTGGGAAGGCAGGGGCACCGATGGGCCAACGTCCTGACTTTC. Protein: CASSLGRQGHRWANVLTF. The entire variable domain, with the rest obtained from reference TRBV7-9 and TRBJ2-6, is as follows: DTGVSQNPRHKITKRGQNVTFRCDPISEHNRLYWYRQTLGQGPEFLTYFQNEAQLEKSRLLSDRFSAERPKGSFSTLEIQRTEQGDSAMYLCASSLGRQGHRWANVLTFGAGSRLTVL.

The CDR3 here is CASSYPNEQFF. The CDR3 DNA is TGTGCCAGCAGTTACCCAAATGAGCAGTTCTTC. This sequence joins TRBV6-2 or TRBV6-3 and TRBJ2-1; unclear D gene. Germline CDR1 is MNHEY and CDR2 is SVGEGT. With 2 bases removed from V and 7 bases from J, the gap between germline ends came to 3 bases. CDR3 length: 11 amino acids.

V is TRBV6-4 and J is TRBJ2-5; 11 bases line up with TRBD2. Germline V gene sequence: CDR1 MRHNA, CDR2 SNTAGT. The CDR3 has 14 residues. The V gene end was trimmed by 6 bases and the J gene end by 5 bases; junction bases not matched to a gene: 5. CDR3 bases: TGTGCCAGCAGCTCTAGCGGGGGGAAGGAGACCCAGTACTTC. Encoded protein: CASSSSGGKETQYF.

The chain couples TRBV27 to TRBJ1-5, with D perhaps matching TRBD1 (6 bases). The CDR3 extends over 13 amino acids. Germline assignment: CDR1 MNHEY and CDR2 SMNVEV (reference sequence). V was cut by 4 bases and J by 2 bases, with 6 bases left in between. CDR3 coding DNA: TGTGCCAGCAGTTGGGGGCGCAATCAGCCCCAGCATTTT. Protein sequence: CASSWGRNQPQHF.

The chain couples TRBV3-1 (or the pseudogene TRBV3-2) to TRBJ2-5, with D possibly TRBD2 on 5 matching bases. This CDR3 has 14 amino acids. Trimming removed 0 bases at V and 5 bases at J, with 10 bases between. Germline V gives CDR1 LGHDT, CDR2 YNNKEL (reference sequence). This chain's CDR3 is CASSQDGREETQYF. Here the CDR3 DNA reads TGTGCCAGCAGCCAAGATGGAAGGGAGGAGACCCAGTACTTC.

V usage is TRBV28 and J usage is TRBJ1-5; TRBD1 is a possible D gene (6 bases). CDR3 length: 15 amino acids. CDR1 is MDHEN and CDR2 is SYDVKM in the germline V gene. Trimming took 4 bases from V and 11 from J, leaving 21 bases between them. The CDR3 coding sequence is TGTGCCAGCAGTTCTTCCGCAGGGGCCCTGAGGTCCCAGCATTTT. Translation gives CASSSSAGALRSQHF.

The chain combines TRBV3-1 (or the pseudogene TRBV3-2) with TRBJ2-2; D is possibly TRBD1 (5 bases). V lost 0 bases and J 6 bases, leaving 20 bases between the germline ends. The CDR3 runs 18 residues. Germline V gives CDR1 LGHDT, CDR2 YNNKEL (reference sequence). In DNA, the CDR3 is TGTGCCAGCAGCCAAGATCGTAGGGGCGCTGATCCAGCCGGGGAGCTGTTTTTT. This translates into CASSQDRRGADPAGELFF.

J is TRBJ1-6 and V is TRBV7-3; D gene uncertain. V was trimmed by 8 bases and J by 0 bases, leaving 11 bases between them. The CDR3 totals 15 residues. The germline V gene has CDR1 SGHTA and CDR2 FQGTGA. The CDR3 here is CASPIGISYNSPLHF. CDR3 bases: TGTGCCAGCCCCATTGGCATCTCCTATAATTCACCCCTCCACTTT.

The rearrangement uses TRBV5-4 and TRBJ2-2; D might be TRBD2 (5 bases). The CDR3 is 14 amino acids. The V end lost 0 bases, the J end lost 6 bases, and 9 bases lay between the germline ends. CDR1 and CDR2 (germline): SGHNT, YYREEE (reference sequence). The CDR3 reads CASSLEASSGELFF. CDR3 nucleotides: TGTGCCAGCAGCTTGGAAGCTAGCTCCGGGGAGCTGTTTTTT.

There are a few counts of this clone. The DNA of the CDR3 is TGTGCCAGCTCACCACCGCAGGGACTGAACACCGGGGAGCTGTTTTTT. Amino acids: CASSPPQGLNTGELFF. This chain uses TRBV18 with TRBJ2-2, with D maybe TRBD2 (6 bases). The germline CDR1 and CDR2 sequences are KGHSH and LQKENI. With 0 bases removed from V and 1 base from J, the gap between germline ends came to 9 bases. The CDR3 runs 16 residues.

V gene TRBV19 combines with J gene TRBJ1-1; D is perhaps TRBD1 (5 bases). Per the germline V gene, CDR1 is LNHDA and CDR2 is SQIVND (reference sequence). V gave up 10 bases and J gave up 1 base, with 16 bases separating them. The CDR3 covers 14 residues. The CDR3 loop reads CATSSWDSNTEAFF. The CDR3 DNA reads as TGTGCCACCTCATCTTGGGACTCGAACACTGAAGCTTTCTTT.

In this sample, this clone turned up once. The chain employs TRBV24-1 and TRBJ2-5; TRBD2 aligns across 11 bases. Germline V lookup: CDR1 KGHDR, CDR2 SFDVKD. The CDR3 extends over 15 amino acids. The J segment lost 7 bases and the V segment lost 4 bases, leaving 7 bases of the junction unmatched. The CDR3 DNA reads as TGTGCCACCAGTGAGGGTAGCGGGAGGGTCGGGACCCAGTACTTC. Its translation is CATSEGSGRVGTQYF.

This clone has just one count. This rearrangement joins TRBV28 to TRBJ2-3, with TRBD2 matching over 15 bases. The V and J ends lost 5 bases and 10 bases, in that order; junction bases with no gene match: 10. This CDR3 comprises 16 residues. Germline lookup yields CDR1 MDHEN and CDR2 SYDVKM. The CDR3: CASSKPGLAGGPAQYF. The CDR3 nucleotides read TGTGCCAGCAGTAAGCCTGGACTAGCGGGAGGGCCAGCGCAGTATTTT. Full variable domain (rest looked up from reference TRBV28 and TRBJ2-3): DVKVTQSSRYLVKRTGEKVFLECVQDMDHENMFWYRQDPGLGLRLIYFSYDVKMKEKGDIPEGYSVSREKKERFSLILESASTNQTSMYLCASSKPGLAGGPAQYFGPGTRLTVL.

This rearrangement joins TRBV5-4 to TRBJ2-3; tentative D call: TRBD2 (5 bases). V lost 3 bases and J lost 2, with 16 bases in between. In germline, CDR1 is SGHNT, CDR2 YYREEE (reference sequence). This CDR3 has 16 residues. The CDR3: CASSWKTIQPTDTQYF. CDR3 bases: TGTGCCAGCAGCTGGAAGACTATCCAACCCACAGATACGCAGTATTTT.

CDR3 DNA sequence: TGCGCCAGCAGTGATGGGACTGGGGGCTACGAGCAGTACTTC. It translates to CASSDGTGGYEQYF. V is TRBV10-1 and J is TRBJ2-7; perhaps TRBD2 as D (6 bases). The CDR3 runs 14 residues. The germline gives CDR1 WNHNN, CDR2 SYGVQD (reference sequence). Trimming removed 3 bases from V and 3 bases from J, with 12 bases in between.

DNA of the CDR3: TGTGCCAGCAGTTGGACAGCCTACAATGAGCAGTTCTTC. Residues: CASSWTAYNEQFF. The chain links TRBV6-2 or TRBV6-3 to TRBJ2-1, with D perhaps TRBD1 (6 bases). The CDR3 has 13 residues. The V end was cut by 4 bases, the J end by 2 bases, with 6 bases between. CDR1 and CDR2 (germline): MNHEY, SVGEGT.

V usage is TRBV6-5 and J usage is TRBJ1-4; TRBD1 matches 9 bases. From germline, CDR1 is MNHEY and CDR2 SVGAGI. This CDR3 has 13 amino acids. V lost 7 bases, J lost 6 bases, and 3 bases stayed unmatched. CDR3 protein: CASMGQGDEKLFF. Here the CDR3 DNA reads TGTGCCAGCATGGGACAGGGCGATGAAAAACTGTTTTTT.

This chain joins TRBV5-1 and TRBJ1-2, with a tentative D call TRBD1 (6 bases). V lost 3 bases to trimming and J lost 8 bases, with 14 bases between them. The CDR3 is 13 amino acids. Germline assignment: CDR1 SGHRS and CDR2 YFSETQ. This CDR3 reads CASSSGQLEGYTF. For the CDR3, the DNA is TGCGCCAGCAGCTCCGGACAGTTAGAGGGCTACACCTTC.

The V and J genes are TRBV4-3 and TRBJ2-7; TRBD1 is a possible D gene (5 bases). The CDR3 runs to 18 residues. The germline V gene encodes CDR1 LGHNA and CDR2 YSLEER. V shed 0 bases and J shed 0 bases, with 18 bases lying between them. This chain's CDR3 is CASSQDGAGDSLSYEQYF. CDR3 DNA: TGCGCCAGCAGCCAAGATGGGGCAGGAGACAGCCTCTCCTACGAGCAGTACTTC.

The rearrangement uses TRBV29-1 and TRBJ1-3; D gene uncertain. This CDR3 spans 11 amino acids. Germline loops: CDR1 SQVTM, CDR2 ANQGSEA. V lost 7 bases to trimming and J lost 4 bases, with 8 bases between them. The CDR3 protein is CSALTGNTIYF. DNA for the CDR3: TGCAGCGCCCTAACCGGAAACACCATATATTTT.

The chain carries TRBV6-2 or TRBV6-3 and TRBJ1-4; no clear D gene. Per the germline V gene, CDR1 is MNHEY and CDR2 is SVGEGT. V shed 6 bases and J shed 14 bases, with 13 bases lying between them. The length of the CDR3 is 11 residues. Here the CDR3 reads CASSFGLGLFF. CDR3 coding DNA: TGTGCCAGCAGCTTTGGTCTCGGGCTGTTTTTT.

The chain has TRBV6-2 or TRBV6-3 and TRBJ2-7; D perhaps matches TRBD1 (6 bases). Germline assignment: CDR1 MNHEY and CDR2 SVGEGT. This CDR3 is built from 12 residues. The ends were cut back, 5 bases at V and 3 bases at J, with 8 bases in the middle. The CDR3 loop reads CASSPGVYEQYF. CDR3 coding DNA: TGTGCCAGCAGTCCAGGGGTCTACGAGCAGTACTTC.

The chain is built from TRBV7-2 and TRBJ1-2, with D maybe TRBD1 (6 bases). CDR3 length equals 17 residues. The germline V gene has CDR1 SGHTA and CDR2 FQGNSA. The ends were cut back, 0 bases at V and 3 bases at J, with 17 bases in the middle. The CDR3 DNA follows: TGTGCCAGCAGCTTAGCTCCCCCGTCGGGGGGCGACTATGGCTACACCTTC. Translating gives CASSLAPPSGGDYGYTF.

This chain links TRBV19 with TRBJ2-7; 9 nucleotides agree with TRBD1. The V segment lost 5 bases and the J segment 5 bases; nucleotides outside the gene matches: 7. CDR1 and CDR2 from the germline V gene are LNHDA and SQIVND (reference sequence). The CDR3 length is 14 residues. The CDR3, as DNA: TGTGCCAGTAGTCCGCGGGGACAGGGCCACGAGCAGTACTTC. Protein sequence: CASSPRGQGHEQYF.